The 22 T cell receptor beta chains below all came from one sample that was sequenced in a study of Ad26.COV2.S vaccination and SARS-CoV-2 variants (dated by TCRdb to the early 2020s). Library preparation used the immunoSEQ multiplex PCR assay. The source is immuneACCESS, and TCRdb retained only in-frame sequences with V and J called. Part of the clones is not carried over; for the studies checked, unresolved V genes explain less than half of this, and the remainder is unexplained. For this sample there are about 420,000 clones; over 75% appear just once. The ten largest clonotypes hold roughly 4% of the sample. The sample's treatment or condition label, decoded: roughly 20 received Ad26.COV2.S at low or high dose, single or two shots; 5 received placebo; per-sample allocation not given. Repertoires of vaccine and placebo recipients were sequenced from samples collected on day 63 after the first injection.

The specimen was peripheral blood, collected in a trial of Ad26.COV2.S vaccine versus placebo. These receptor sequences come from a person aged 18 to 59 who received the Ad26.COV2.S COVID-19 vaccine or a placebo.

This clone was recorded only once. V gene TRBV3-1 (or the pseudogene TRBV3-2) combines with J gene TRBJ2-1; maybe TRBD2 (5 bases). The V gene's germline CDR1 is LGHDT and CDR2 YNNKEL (reference sequence). This CDR3 comprises 17 residues. The V end lost 0 bases, the J end lost 5 bases, and 17 bases lay between the germline ends. CDR3 DNA sequence: TGTGCCAGCAGCCAAGATTTTTCTGGCGGGCCCCACAATGAGCAGTTCTTC. Amino acids: CASSQDFSGGPHNEQFF.

The chain joins TRBV24-1 to TRBJ2-1; TRBD1 is a possible D gene (6 bases). V lost 2 bases, J lost 10 bases, and 11 bases lay in between. The CDR3 runs to 13 residues. Germline V gene lookup returns CDR1 KGHDR and CDR2 SFDVKD. The CDR3 here is CATSDYRENEQFF. The DNA for the CDR3 is TGTGCCACCAGTGATTACAGGGAAAACGAGCAGTTCTTC.

This clone occurred once. This rearrangement joins TRBV19 to TRBJ2-1; possibly TRBD2 for D (7 bases). CDR3 length equals 17 residues. The ends were cut back, 1 base at V and 4 bases at J, with 17 bases in the middle. CDR1 and CDR2 (germline): LNHDA, SQIVND (reference sequence). The CDR3, as DNA: TGTGCCAGTAGTATAGGTCTCGCGGGGGCGGGATACAATGAGCAGTTCTTC. Translated, it gives CASSIGLAGAGYNEQFF.

The count of this clone is one. The genes are TRBV6-5 and TRBJ2-5, with D unclear. Germline-derived CDR1 and CDR2 are MNHEY and SVGAGI. This CDR3 comprises 14 residues. The V gene lost 6 bases and the J gene lost 2 bases, with 13 bases spanning the gap. The CDR3: CASRRGTSQETQYF. The DNA for the CDR3 is TGTGCCAGCAGGAGAGGAACCTCTCAAGAGACCCAGTACTTC.

Comments on this clone: This same CDR3 is encoded by further DNA sequences in the sample. The genes are TRBV7-9 and TRBJ2-7, with D perhaps given as TRBD1 or TRBD2 (5 bases each). V lost 1 base to trimming and J lost 3 bases, with 7 bases between them. The germline V gene has CDR1 SEHNR and CDR2 FQNEAQ (reference sequence). This CDR3 spans 13 amino acids. CDR3 sequence reads: CASSLVGDYEQYF. CDR3 in DNA: TGTGCCAGCAGCTTAGTGGGGGACTACGAGCAGTACTTC.

This clone was counted once. V is TRBV19 and J is TRBJ1-5; D uncertain. The CDR3 length is 15 residues. From germline, CDR1 is LNHDA and CDR2 SQIVND (reference sequence). Trimming removed 2 bases from V and 6 bases from J, with 14 bases in between. The CDR3 DNA follows: TGTGCCAGTAGTATAACGCCGGCTGGGAGTCAGCCCCAGCATTTT. This codes for CASSITPAGSQPQHF.

The V gene is TRBV7-9, the J gene TRBJ1-4, with 8 bases fitting TRBD1. The CDR3 covers 14 residues. Looked up from germline, CDR1 is SEHNR and CDR2 is FQNEAQ (reference sequence). V lost 5 bases to trimming and J lost 4 bases; unmatched junction nucleotides: 3. The CDR3 DNA reads as TGTGCCAGCAGCCGGACAGGGAGTAATGAAAAACTGTTTTTT. Protein sequence: CASSRTGSNEKLFF. Based on the CDR3 plus reference TRBV7-9 and TRBJ1-4, the full variable domain is DTGVSQNPRHKITKRGQNVTFRCDPISEHNRLYWYRQTLGQGPEFLTYFQNEAQLEKSRLLSDRFSAERPKGSFSTLEIQRTEQGDSAMYLCASSRTGSNEKLFFGSGTQLSVL.

A few counts support this clone. CDR3 coding DNA: TGTGCCAGCAGTTACGCGGCAGGGGGTAATTCACCCCTCCACTTT. It translates to CASSYAAGGNSPLHF. V usage is TRBV6-6 and J usage is TRBJ1-6; 7 nucleotides match TRBD1. Germline V gene sequence: CDR1 MNHNY, CDR2 SVGAGI (reference sequence). This CDR3 comprises 15 residues. V shed 2 bases and J 6 bases; nucleotides not matched to a gene: 4.

The V call is TRBV7-3, the J call TRBJ2-1; 9 bases are shared with TRBD2. This CDR3 is 15 amino acids long. The V gene's germline CDR1 is SGHTA and CDR2 FQGTGA. The junction had 7 bases not matched to a gene; V was cut back by 3 bases and J by 7 bases. CDR3 sequence (DNA): TGTGCCAGCAGCTTGGGGACTAGCAGTCTGAATGAGCAGTTCTTC. Translation gives CASSLGTSSLNEQFF. Full variable domain (missing parts from reference TRBV7-3 and TRBJ2-1): GAGVSQTPSNKVTEKGKYVELRCDPISGHTALYWYRQSLGQGPEFLIYFQGTGAADDSGLPNDRFFAVRPEGSVSTLKIQRTERGDSAVYLCASSLGTSSLNEQFFGPGTRLTVL.

This chain links TRBV23-1 with TRBJ2-7, with D unresolved. TRBV23-1 is an open reading frame whose function is uncertain. With 0 bases removed from V and 2 bases from J, the gap between germline ends came to 17 bases. This CDR3 has 17 amino acids. In nucleotides, the CDR3 is TGCGCCAGCAGTCAATCGAAGGTACCCGTTTTGGCCTACGAGCAGTACTTC. It codes for CASSQSKVPVLAYEQYF.

The rearrangement links TRBV19 to TRBJ1-2; D ambiguous. This CDR3 contains 13 residues. Trimming shortened V by 6 bases and J by 2 bases, and 10 bases separated the two germline ends. Germline values: CDR1 LNHDA, CDR2 SQIVND (reference sequence). The chain's CDR3 is CASSRDPNYGYTF. CDR3 bases: TGTGCCAGTAGCCGGGATCCGAACTATGGCTACACCTTC.

The genes are TRBV7-2 and TRBJ2-7, with TRBD2 identical over 13 bases. CDR3 length: 14 residues. The V segment lost 8 bases and the J segment 4 bases; nucleotides outside the gene matches: 5. From germline, CDR1 is SGHTA and CDR2 FQGNSA. CDR3 DNA sequence: TGTGCCAGCTACCCGGGACTAGCGGGGTACGAGCAGTACTTC. It translates to CASYPGLAGYEQYF.

V gene TRBV27 combines with J gene TRBJ2-7; 11 bases align to TRBD2. Trimming at V came to 2 bases and at J to 3 bases, leaving 9 bases not matched to a gene. From germline, CDR1 is MNHEY and CDR2 SMNVEV (reference sequence). The CDR3 spans 17 residues. The CDR3 sequence: CASSLILAGGPSYEQYF. The CDR3 DNA reads as TGTGCCAGCAGTTTAATTCTAGCGGGGGGTCCCAGCTACGAGCAGTACTTC.

The CDR3 reads CSVGRTRAEDTQYF. CDR3 nucleotide sequence: TGCAGCGTTGGTAGGACAAGGGCCGAAGATACGCAGTATTTT. V gene TRBV29-1 combines with J gene TRBJ2-3; perhaps TRBD1 as D (5 bases). The CDR3 has 14 residues. Germline CDR1 SQVTM, CDR2 ANQGSEA. V was clipped by 4 bases and J by 5 bases, with 16 bases between them.

The chain employs TRBV29-1 and TRBJ2-7, with 7 bases identical to TRBD1. The CDR3 spans 15 residues. Germline V gives CDR1 SQVTM, CDR2 ANQGSEA. V lost 5 bases and J lost 2; bases outside the gene matches: 12. CDR3 DNA sequence: TGCAGCGTTAGAGCCAGGGACAGAACCCCCTACGAGCAGTACTTC. Protein product: CSVRARDRTPYEQYF.

The genes are TRBV6-1 and TRBJ1-6; D is unresolved. CDR1 and CDR2 from the germline V gene are MNHNS and SASEGT. The germline V and J ends were trimmed by 3 bases and 10 bases, with 16 bases remaining between them. This CDR3 spans 15 amino acids. The CDR3 sequence is CASSEARDIRSPLHF. In DNA form, the CDR3 reads TGTGCCAGCAGTGAGGCCCGTGACATCAGATCACCCCTCCACTTT.

This clone was seen a single time. The chain carries TRBV20-1 and TRBJ1-4; D uncertain. Germline-derived CDR1 and CDR2 are DFQATT and SNEGSKA (reference sequence). This CDR3 has 11 residues. V was cut by 6 bases and J by 5 bases, with 7 bases left in between. The CDR3 region is CSAVLNEKLFF. As DNA, the CDR3 is TGCAGTGCCGTTCTGAATGAAAAACTGTTTTTT.

The genes are TRBV5-4 and TRBJ2-5, with D maybe TRBD2 (5 bases). Germline V CDR1 and CDR2: SGHNT, YYREEE (reference sequence). The CDR3 is 17 amino acids. V lost 0 bases and J 4 bases, leaving 19 bases between the germline ends. The CDR3 loop reads CASSLGILEGLGETQYF. CDR3 bases: TGTGCCAGCAGCTTGGGAATACTAGAGGGTTTGGGAGAGACCCAGTACTTC. Complete variable domain (other parts from reference TRBV5-4 and TRBJ2-5): ETGVTQSPTHLIKTRGQQVTLRCSSQSGHNTVSWYQQALGQGPQFIFQYYREEENGRGNFPPRFSGLQFPNYSSELNVNALELDDSALYLCASSLGILEGLGETQYFGPGTRLLVL.

CDR3 region: CASSLDTTYEQYF. As DNA, the CDR3 is TGTGCCAGCAGCTTAGACACCACCTACGAGCAGTACTTC. The chain couples TRBV11-2 to TRBJ2-7; no definite D call. The germline V gene has CDR1 SGHAT and CDR2 FQNNGV. Trimming stripped 0 bases from V and 2 bases from J, with 5 bases between. This CDR3 comprises 13 residues.

CDR3 sequence: CASSPAGQRGVFEQYF. CDR3 bases: TGTGCCAGCAGCCCGGCCGGCCAGCGGGGTGTCTTTGAGCAGTACTTC. J is TRBJ2-7 and V is TRBV7-9, with 7 positions matching TRBD2. The length of the CDR3 is 16 residues. Germline CDR1 reads SEHNR; CDR2 reads FQNEAQ (reference sequence). Unmatched junction bases numbered 17, after V lost 5 bases and J lost 7 bases.

The chain joins TRBV5-1 to TRBJ1-6; no firm D call. There are 14 residues in the CDR3. The germline V gene has CDR1 SGHRS and CDR2 YFSETQ. V was clipped by 8 bases and J by 0 bases, with 9 bases between them. CDR3 DNA sequence: TGCGCCAGTACAGAGAGCTCCTATAATTCACCCCTCCACTTT. This codes for CASTESSYNSPLHF.

The chain has TRBV3-1 (or the pseudogene TRBV3-2) and TRBJ2-7, with a weak D call TRBD1 (6 bases). The CDR3 sequence is 15 residues long. Deletions cut 2 bases from V and 4 bases from J, with 15 bases between. Germline CDR1 and CDR2: LGHDT and YNNKEL (reference sequence). The CDR3 nucleotides are TGTGCCAGCAGCCAACACGACAGGTATTATTACGAGCAGTACTTC. The encoded protein is CASSQHDRYYYEQYF.